These T cell receptor beta chains were read from a single sample in a study of cytomegalovirus exposure and HLA in healthy donors. TCRdb's copy holds only in-frame clones and misses some; the assay was immunoSEQ multiplex PCR. The sample records 98,000 or so clones, 90% to 97% being singletons. Material for sequencing was PBMCs. These receptors all come from a woman under 30 in good health and CMV-seronegative. The CDR3 runs from the conserved cysteine through the conserved F or W.

v_call cdr3_aa
TRBV30 CAWSVRQINTEAFF
TRBV10-2 CASTAGEGGGNQPQHF
TRBV2 CASSDSGGTAYEQYF
TRBV7-2 CASSLAGGRETQYF
TRBV19 CASSMESTLGGYTF
TRBV10-3 CAISESGVGAFF
TRBV28 CASSPSTSGGYNEQFF
TRBV5-1 CASSLGDRVKSYNSPLHF
TRBV7-2 CASSRRVQETQYF
TRBV18 CASSSSAGMNTEAFF
TRBV6-5 CASRQGFVYNEQFF
TRBV2 CASSSGQGTDTQYF
TRBV4-1 CASSQGHRLNSPLHF
TRBV9 CASSVGLAGNNEQFF
TRBV5-1 CASSFPSGGAADTQYF
TRBV11-2 CASSFGGTEAFF
TRBV7-6 CASTAPGGNTEAFF
TRBV18 CASSPRQGQGSNEQFF
TRBV15 CATSRYRGGLTDTQYF
TRBV7-2 CASSYIGTSGGDEQYF
TRBV9 CASSTTDRANQPQHF
TRBV7-8 CASSLSGTYEQYF
TRBV11-2 CASSLVPRGFYNEQFF
TRBV19 CASSITTGIEQYF
TRBV7-2 CASSAGLGETQYF
TRBV7-9 CASTLPARVVDTQYF
TRBV5-6 CASSLVADPYEQYF
TRBV11-3 CASSPRSTVTYNEQFF
TRBV28 CASSPTGQGRNTIYF
TRBV29-1 CSPGGGNYGYTF
TRBV6-1 CASGLQLPNQPQHF
TRBV15 CATSRVHSGATNEKLFF
TRBV7-9 CASSLGTGNEKLFF
TRBV5-6 CASRWTGETEAFF
TRBV19 CASSINGRRMNTEAFF
TRBV2 CASSVAGDYSYEQYF
TRBV7-2 CASSQDTNTGELFF
TRBV27 CASSLYRASLTDTQYF
TRBV19 CASSIGGQLDTQYF
TRBV5-4 CASSLGGQTRTNTGELFF
TRBV5-1 CASSPSGGNREYQETQYF